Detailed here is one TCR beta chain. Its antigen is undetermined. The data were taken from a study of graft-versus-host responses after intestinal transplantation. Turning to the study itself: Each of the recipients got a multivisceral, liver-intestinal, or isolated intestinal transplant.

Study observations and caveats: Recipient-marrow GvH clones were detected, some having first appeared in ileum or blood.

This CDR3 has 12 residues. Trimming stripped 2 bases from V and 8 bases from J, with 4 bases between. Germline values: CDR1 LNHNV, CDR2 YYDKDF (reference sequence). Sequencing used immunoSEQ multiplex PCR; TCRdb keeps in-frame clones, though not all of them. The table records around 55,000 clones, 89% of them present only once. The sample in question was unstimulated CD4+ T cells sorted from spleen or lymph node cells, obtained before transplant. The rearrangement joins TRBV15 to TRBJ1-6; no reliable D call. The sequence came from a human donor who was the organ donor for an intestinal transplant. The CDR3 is CATSRSHSPLHF. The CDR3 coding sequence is TGTGCCACCAGCAGATCTCATTCACCCCTCCACTTT.